Given below is one T cell receptor (beta chain) in context. These data come from a study of T cell responses to AZD1222 COVID-19 vaccine. Study overall: Pooling covered second doses at about 4 or about 12 weeks.

Method: immunoSEQ multiplex PCR; TCRdb's copy keeps in-frame clones and lacks some. The table records some 91,000 clones, over 85% of them present only once. The V end was cut by 0 bases, the J end by 4 bases, with 16 bases between. The V gene's germline CDR1 is MGHRA and CDR2 YSYEKL. The CDR3 consists of 18 residues. The chain recombines TRBV4-1 with TRBJ2-6; no firm D call. The material sequenced was peripheral blood, taken on day 0 of AZD1222 vaccination. This clonotype was obtained from an adult in good health. The CDR3 loop is CASSQETPSESGANVLTF. The CDR3 region has the DNA TGCGCCAGCAGCCAAGAGACCCCCTCGGAGAGCGGGGCCAACGTCCTGACTTTC.